What follows are 4 T cell receptor beta chains derived from one specimen sequenced in a study of T cells in Graves' hyperthyroidism and ophthalmopathy. Amplification yielded TCR beta CDR3 regions, with RNA transcripts as the source. A first-round RT-PCR of the TCR CDR3 used the HTBI primer set. One entry per CDR3 protein, called by TCRdb with MiXCR from the multiplex PCR reads. The table records 300,000 to 450,000 distinct CDR3 sequences, roughly 25% of them present only once. The sequenced sample was blood. The receptors were sampled from a man over 45 with Graves' hyperthyroidism.

The CDR3 nucleotides read TGTGCCAGCAGCGGTAGCGGGAACTCGGAGGAGCAGTACTTC. Its protein is CASSGSGNSEEQYF. The chain joins TRBV9 to TRBJ2-7; 8 bases match TRBD2. V was clipped by 3 bases and J by 7 bases; unmatched bases: 9. The germline gives CDR1 SGDLS, CDR2 YYNGEE. The CDR3 runs 14 residues.

This clonotype was seen repeatedly, ten times or more. The DNA for the CDR3 is TGTGCCAGTGGGACCCAGAGCAATCAGCCCCAGCATTTT. Its translation: CASGTQSNQPQHF. The rearrangement joins TRBV28 to TRBJ1-5; D might be TRBD1 (5 bases). CDR3 size: 13 residues. Germline CDR1 and CDR2: MDHEN and SYDVKM. Trimming cost V 9 bases and J 1 base, with 10 bases left between them.

The sample holds many counts of this clonotype. The chain carries TRBV15 and TRBJ2-3; 12 bases match TRBD2. This CDR3 region has 16 residues. Germline V gene data show CDR1 as LNHNV and CDR2 as YYDKDF (reference sequence). V lost 3 bases to trimming and J lost 3 bases; unmatched junction nucleotides: 4. The CDR3 coding sequence is TGTGCCACCAGCAGGGGAACTAGCGGGAGGACAGATACGCAGTATTTT. Its protein is CATSRGTSGRTDTQYF. The full variable domain, its missing parts supplied by reference TRBV15 and TRBJ2-3, is DAMVIQNPRYQVTQFGKPVTLSCSQTLNHNVMYWYQQKSSQAPKLLFHYYDKDFNNEADTPDNFQSRRPNTSFCFLDIRSPGLGDTAMYLCATSRGTSGRTDTQYFGPGTRLTVL.

There are a few counts of this clonotype. V usage is TRBV2 and J usage is TRBJ1-2; the D gene is possibly TRBD1 (6 bases). This CDR3 has 12 amino acids. With 4 bases removed from V and 8 bases from J, the gap between germline ends came to 11 bases. Germline V gene lookup returns CDR1 SNHLY and CDR2 FYNNEI. The CDR3 bases are TGTGCCAGCAGTGGGGGACAAGAAGGCTACACCTTC. It codes for CASSGGQEGYTF.